A single sample gave rise to the 23 T cell receptor beta chains below, sequenced in a study of blood T cells in healthy people across ages. Primers used in a second PCR of about 7 to 12 cycles were a sample-barcoded 5' primer and a J-beta primer mix. MiXCR, run by TCRdb on the 5' RACE reads, gives a single entry per CDR3 protein. The table includes hundreds of thousands of distinct CDR3 sequences, roughly 53% detected once. The sequencing sample was made of blood. These receptors were obtained from a man aged 55 to 69 in good health.

This clonotype has a handful of counts. As DNA, the CDR3 is TGCAGTGCTAGAATTGTCGGGGGGGCATCCGCTTTAGCCTACGAGCAGTACTTC. Protein sequence: CSARIVGGASALAYEQYF. The chain has TRBV20-1 and TRBJ2-7; 8 nucleotides line up with TRBD2. The junction had 17 bases not matched to a gene; V was cut back by 2 bases and J by 2 bases. The germline V gene has CDR1 DFQATT and CDR2 SNEGSKA (reference sequence). This CDR3 is 18 amino acids long.

This chain connects TRBV7-2 to TRBJ2-7; D call uncertain. The DNA end lines up better with TRBJ2-5; the J call may be wrong. CDR3 length: 14 residues. Germline-derived CDR1 and CDR2 are SGHTA and FQGNSA. The CDR3 region is CASSLNPLGETQYF. The CDR3 DNA sequence: TGTGCCAGCAGCTTAAACCCCCTGGGGGAGACCCAGTACTTC.

This chain joins TRBV6-5 and TRBJ2-3, with 8 bases fitting TRBD2. The CDR3 loop spans 14 amino acids. CDR1 is MNHEY, CDR2 SVGAGI, per germline. V lost 6 bases to trimming and J lost 3 bases; unmatched junction nucleotides: 5. The CDR3 is CASRPGTRTDTQYF. The CDR3 region has the DNA TGTGCCAGCAGGCCCGGGACTAGAACAGATACGCAGTATTTT.

The CDR3 DNA is TGCAGTGCTAGAGGTCCTAGCGGGGGTCCCTACGAGCAGTACTTC. Amino acids: CSARGPSGGPYEQYF. The chain combines TRBV20-1 with TRBJ2-7, with 10 bases fitting TRBD2. The CDR3 is 15 amino acids. Germline trimming cut 1 base from V and 2 bases from J; bases unmatched to any gene: 5. CDR1 and CDR2 from the germline V gene are DFQATT and SNEGSKA (reference sequence).

In this sample, this clonotype turned up many times. In DNA form, the CDR3 reads TGTGCCAGCGGGGAAGGGTTCATGGGCAATCAGCCCCAGCATTTT. Protein product: CASGEGFMGNQPQHF. The chain couples TRBV6-2 or TRBV6-3 to TRBJ1-5; D unclear. CDR3 size: 15 residues. V was shortened by 8 bases and J by 2 bases, with 16 bases between the two germline ends. Germline CDR1 MNHEY, CDR2 SVGEGT.

The rearrangement uses TRBV5-6 and TRBJ2-7, with D tentatively TRBD1 (5 bases). V lost 4 bases to trimming and J lost 0 bases, with 17 bases between them. The CDR3 contains 16 residues. Germline CDR1 and CDR2: SGHDT and YYEEEE. CDR3 protein: CASSLGHTRSSYEQYF. The CDR3 coding sequence is TGTGCCAGCAGCCTCGGACACACAAGGAGCTCCTACGAGCAGTACTTC.

This chain joins TRBV7-9 and TRBJ2-3; no clear D gene. CDR3 length: 17 amino acids. V was shortened by 5 bases and J by 5 bases, with 23 bases between the two germline ends. In germline, CDR1 is SEHNR, CDR2 FQNEAQ (reference sequence). The CDR3 bases are TGTGCCAGCAGCCGAAAAAGGTTCGCAGATGAGGAAGATACGCAGTATTTT. Amino acids: CASSRKRFADEEDTQYF.

The chain is built from TRBV5-1 and TRBJ2-5; D is uncertain. This CDR3 has 14 residues. Trimming shortened V by 0 bases and J by 0 bases, and 6 bases separated the two germline ends. The germline gives CDR1 SGHRS, CDR2 YFSETQ. The CDR3 reads CASSLDTNQETQYF. In DNA form, the CDR3 reads TGCGCCAGCAGCTTGGACACGAACCAAGAGACCCAGTACTTC.

The chain employs TRBV20-1 and TRBJ2-1; a weak D match, TRBD2 (7 bases). V shed 6 bases and J shed 4 bases, with 19 bases lying between them. This CDR3 has 15 amino acids. The germline V gene encodes CDR1 DFQATT and CDR2 SNEGSKA (reference sequence). The DNA of the CDR3 is TGCAGTGCCTCGCGGGGGCAGGATAGGTACAATGAGCAGTTCTTC. As protein: CSASRGQDRYNEQFF.

This chain joins TRBV12-3 or TRBV12-4 and TRBJ2-3; 7 nucleotides line up with TRBD1. V gave up 5 bases and J gave up 1 base; unmatched junction bases: 15. This CDR3 comprises 18 residues. For the CDR3, the DNA is TGTGCCAGCAGTGGCCTCCGACAGGGTCCGTCCGGCACAGATACGCAGTATTTT. This encodes CASSGLRQGPSGTDTQYF.

The chain has TRBV6-1 and TRBJ2-4; tentatively, D is TRBD2 (6 bases). The CDR3 runs to 16 residues. The germline gives CDR1 MNHNS, CDR2 SASEGT. The V end was cut by 1 base, the J end by 0 bases, with 10 bases between. The CDR3 loop is CASSEGGGRAKNIQYF. The CDR3 region has the DNA TGTGCCAGCAGTGAAGGTGGGGGGAGAGCCAAAAACATTCAGTACTTC.

The table lists this clonotype with many counts. V is TRBV10-3 and J is TRBJ2-7, with D possibly called TRBD1 or TRBD2 (5 bases each). Trimming shortened V by 10 bases and J by 6 bases, and 19 bases separated the two germline ends. The CDR3 is 13 residues long. Germline V gene data show CDR1 as ENHRY and CDR2 as SYGVKD. The CDR3 nucleotides read TGTGCCACGATAGGGACGGCGAGGGGCGAGCAGTACTTC. As protein: CATIGTARGEQYF.

The chain employs TRBV20-1 and TRBJ2-5; 9 bases fit TRBD1. Trimming cost V 0 bases and J 4 bases; bases outside gene matches: 9. Germline values: CDR1 DFQATT, CDR2 SNEGSKA (reference sequence). The CDR3 spans 16 residues. The CDR3 spells CSARDWGQGPRETQYF. The CDR3 DNA reads as TGCAGTGCTAGAGATTGGGGACAGGGTCCTAGAGAGACCCAGTACTTC.

DNA of the CDR3: TGCAGCGTCGCAAGGGCGGGCACAGATACGCAGTATTTT. The encoded protein is CSVARAGTDTQYF. This chain links TRBV29-1 with TRBJ2-3; D remains ambiguous. Germline loops: CDR1 SQVTM, CDR2 ANQGSEA. The CDR3 extends over 13 amino acids. Trimming left V 6 bases short and J 1 base short, with 11 bases between.

The rearrangement links TRBV5-1 to TRBJ2-5, with 11 positions matching TRBD2. The V gene end was trimmed by 0 bases and the J gene end by 3 bases; junction bases not matched to a gene: 4. The CDR3 contains 16 residues. In germline, CDR1 is SGHRS, CDR2 YFSETQ. CDR3 loop: CASSLGGLAVKETQYF. CDR3 in DNA: TGCGCCAGCAGCTTGGGGGGACTAGCGGTAAAAGAGACCCAGTACTTC.

This clonotype was seen at least ten times. The rearrangement links TRBV29-1 to TRBJ2-7; 8 nucleotides agree with TRBD1. In germline, CDR1 is SQVTM, CDR2 ANQGSEA. V shed 2 bases, J shed 4 bases, and the junction held 13 bases outside the gene matches. The CDR3 covers 16 residues. The CDR3 nucleotides read TGCAGCGTTGAATACCGGGCCAGGGGGCCCAATTACGAGCAGTACTTC. It yields the protein CSVEYRARGPNYEQYF.

The chain links TRBV12-3 or TRBV12-4 to TRBJ2-4; 9 bases map to TRBD2. This CDR3 is built from 15 residues. The V and J ends lost 2 bases and 13 bases, in that order; junction bases with no gene match: 12. CDR3 loop: CASSLLSGGRNEQYF. The CDR3 DNA sequence: TGTGCCAGCAGTTTACTTAGCGGGGGCCGCAATGAACAGTACTTC.

This clonotype was found once. The J gene is TRBJ2-3, the V gene TRBV10-2, with D tentatively TRBD2 (7 bases). The CDR3 is made up of 13 amino acids. V dropped 8 bases and J dropped 6 bases, with 15 bases sitting between them. Germline V gene sequence: CDR1 WSHSY, CDR2 SAAADI. The CDR3 nucleotides are TGCGCCAGCGGGGCTGCGGGGGCGGATACGCAGTATTTT. Translation: CASGAAGADTQYF.

The chain links TRBV28 to TRBJ2-5; a possible D gene is TRBD2 (6 bases). Germline V gene sequence: CDR1 MDHEN, CDR2 SYDVKM. The ends were cut back, 5 bases at V and 5 bases at J, with 12 bases in the middle. The CDR3 totals 13 residues. CDR3 DNA: TGTGCCAGCAGTATTGAGGGGAGGGAGACCCAGTACTTC. Translated: CASSIEGRETQYF.

This clonotype was counted a single time. The chain combines TRBV4-1 with TRBJ1-2; D perhaps matches TRBD1 (5 bases). The CDR3 contains 13 residues. Trimming shortened V by 0 bases and J by 13 bases, and 15 bases separated the two germline ends. Germline-derived CDR1 and CDR2 are MGHRA and YSYEKL. The CDR3 DNA sequence: TGCGCCAGCAGCCAAGAGGGCAGGGCGGCGACCACCTTC. It translates to CASSQEGRAATTF.

This clonotype was counted between two and nine times. The V gene is TRBV29-1, the J gene TRBJ1-2; D is unresolved. The germline V gene encodes CDR1 SQVTM and CDR2 ANQGSEA. The CDR3 contains 13 residues. V was trimmed by 2 bases and J by 4 bases, leaving 11 bases between them. CDR3 nucleotides: TGCAGCGTTGAAAAACAGAGTACCTATGGCTACACCTTC. This gives the protein CSVEKQSTYGYTF.

For the CDR3, the DNA is TGCGCCAGCAGCTTGGGCCTGGGACAGAACAATGAGCAGTTCTTC. Amino acid sequence: CASSLGLGQNNEQFF. V usage is TRBV5-1 and J usage is TRBJ2-1; 7 bases map to TRBD1. Germline V CDR1 and CDR2: SGHRS, YFSETQ. V trimming: 0 bases; J trimming: 5 bases; junction bases outside the gene matches: 5. The CDR3 covers 15 residues.

The chain has TRBV4-2 and TRBJ2-4, with D perhaps given as TRBD1 or TRBD2 (6 bases each). V was pared by 0 bases and J by 13 bases, with 19 bases between. There are 15 residues in the CDR3. The germline gives CDR1 LGHNA, CDR2 YNFKEQ. The CDR3 sequence: CASSQDLRGVGEQYF. In DNA form, the CDR3 reads TGTGCCAGCAGCCAAGATCTTAGGGGGGTGGGAGAGCAGTACTTC.